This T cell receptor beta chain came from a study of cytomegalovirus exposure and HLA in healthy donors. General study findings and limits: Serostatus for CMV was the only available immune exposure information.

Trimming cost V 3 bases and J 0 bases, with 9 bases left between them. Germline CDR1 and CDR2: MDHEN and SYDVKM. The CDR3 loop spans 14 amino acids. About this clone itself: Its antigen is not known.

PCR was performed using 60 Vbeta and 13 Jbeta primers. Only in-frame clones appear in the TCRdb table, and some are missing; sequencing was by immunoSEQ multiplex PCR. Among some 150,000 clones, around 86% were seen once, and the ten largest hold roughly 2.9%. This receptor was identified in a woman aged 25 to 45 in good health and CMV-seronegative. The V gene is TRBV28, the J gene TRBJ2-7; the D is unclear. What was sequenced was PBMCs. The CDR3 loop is CASSLTTVSYEQYF. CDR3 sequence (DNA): TGTGCCAGCAGTTTGACAACGGTCTCCTACGAGCAGTACTTC.